This record looks at one T cell receptor (beta chain) sequence and its context. The antigen remains unidentified. Reverse transcription of roughly 0.45 to 1 ug RNA was performed with random hexamers. Amplification of the TCR beta CDR3 was carried out by immunoSEQ multiplex PCR, which spanned a total of 54 Vbeta and 13 Jbeta segments. One entry per CDR3 protein, called by TCRdb with MiXCR from the immunoSEQ multiplex PCR reads. The sample includes some 120,000 distinct CDR3 sequences, over 90% of them seen just once. This CDR3 is built from 17 residues. Unmatched junction bases numbered 9, after V lost 5 bases and J lost 0 bases. Sequencing of TCR beta was performed on blood CD8+ T cells and on blood CD4+ T cells. TEMRA cells were FACS-enriched, and CD8+ and CD4+ T cells were isolated negatively. This entry comes from a study of CD8 T cells in Susac syndrome. Overall study findings and caveats: The authors acknowledged that their TCR sequencing and HLA analysis involved a relatively small number of individuals.

V usage is TRBV12-3 or TRBV12-4 and J usage is TRBJ2-1; 8 bases match TRBD2. Sequencing input: CD4+ T cells from PBMCs. The clonotype was recovered from a human donor in good health. The CDR3 loop is CASSHAGGPSSYNEQFF. CDR3 in DNA: TGTGCCAGCAGTCATGCGGGGGGCCCCAGCTCCTACAATGAGCAGTTCTTC.